Listed here are 8 T cell receptor beta chains from one sample, sequenced in a study of graft-versus-host responses after intestinal transplantation. For these receptors, no antigen is known. The repertoire was sequenced with immunoSEQ multiplex PCR; TCRdb's copy has only in-frame clones and lacks some. There are around 100,000 clones in the sample; about 88% occur only once, and more than 0.75% lies in the top ten. The sample in question was unstimulated CD4+ T cells sorted from spleen or lymph node cells, obtained before transplant. The receptors were gathered from a human donor who was the organ donor for an intestinal transplant.

This chain links TRBV5-1 with TRBJ2-1; 10 nucleotides align to TRBD1. Trimming cost V 1 base and J 7 bases; bases outside gene matches: 17. The CDR3 consists of 19 residues. Germline V gives CDR1 SGHRS, CDR2 YFSETQ. The CDR3 protein is CASSLIPRQGASERNEQFF. CDR3 coding DNA: TGCGCCAGCAGCTTGATTCCGCGACAGGGGGCATCTGAAAGGAATGAGCAGTTCTTC.

The J gene is TRBJ1-1, the V gene TRBV5-1; D is ambiguous. The CDR3 spans 14 residues. The germline CDR1 and CDR2 sequences are SGHRS and YFSETQ. Trimming left V 4 bases short and J 2 bases short, with 12 bases between. The CDR3: CASSVDISNTEAFF. Here the CDR3 DNA reads TGCGCCAGCAGCGTAGACATTTCAAACACTGAAGCTTTCTTT.

The V call is TRBV9, the J call TRBJ2-1, with 11 bases identical to TRBD2. Trimming removed 4 bases from V and 9 bases from J; junction bases left unmatched: 9. CDR1 and CDR2 (germline): SGDLS, YYNGEE. The CDR3 length is 15 residues. The CDR3 coding sequence is TGTGCCAGCAGCTTCAGACTAGCGGGGTTGGTTGAGCAGTTCTTC. This gives the protein CASSFRLAGLVEQFF.

The genes are TRBV6-1 and TRBJ1-1; D might be TRBD1 (6 bases). There are 13 residues in the CDR3. V lost 4 bases to trimming and J lost 7 bases, with 13 bases between them. Germline values: CDR1 MNHNS, CDR2 SASEGT. CDR3 amino acids: CASSGQQGGEAFF. In DNA form, the CDR3 reads TGTGCCAGCAGTGGTCAACAGGGTGGTGAAGCTTTCTTT.

The J gene is TRBJ1-3, the V gene TRBV30; tentatively, D is TRBD1 (6 bases). Trimming removed 2 bases at V and 6 bases at J, with 11 bases between. Germline CDR1 GTSNPN, CDR2 SVGIG (reference sequence). This CDR3 spans 13 amino acids. The CDR3 region is CAWSKGGVNTIYF. CDR3 in DNA: TGTGCCTGGAGTAAGGGGGGGGTAAACACCATATATTTT.

The V gene is TRBV5-1, the J gene TRBJ1-2; D is unresolved. Trimming left V 1 base short and J 8 bases short, with 15 bases between. Germline loops: CDR1 SGHRS, CDR2 YFSETQ. The CDR3 extends over 14 amino acids. CDR3: CASSLNLGNLGYTF. The DNA for the CDR3 is TGCGCCAGCAGCTTGAATCTCGGAAACTTAGGCTACACCTTC.

V is TRBV5-4 and J is TRBJ2-7; D perhaps matches TRBD1 (5 bases). From germline, CDR1 is SGHNT and CDR2 YYREEE (reference sequence). The V and J ends lost 3 bases and 4 bases respectively, with 5 bases between them. The CDR3 sequence is 11 residues long. The DNA for the CDR3 is TGTGCCAGCAGCTCAGGGTACGAGCAGTACTTC. Protein product: CASSSGYEQYF.

The gene calls are TRBV6-1 and TRBJ2-3, with D perhaps matching TRBD2 (6 bases). The V gene lost 8 bases and the J gene lost 3 bases, with 15 bases spanning the gap. The V gene's germline CDR1 is MNHNS and CDR2 SASEGT. This CDR3 has 14 amino acids. CDR3 nucleotides: TGTGCCAGCTCTCGACTAGTTGTGACAGATACGCAGTATTTT. This encodes CASSRLVVTDTQYF.